These 26 T cell receptor beta chains were all obtained from the same sample, sequenced in a study of OX40 agonist ivuxolimab in advanced cancers. Measured with immunoSEQ multiplex PCR; TCRdb has only the in-frame clones, and not every one. The table shows 55,000 to 70,000 clones, with 86% occurring only once. The material was CD4+ or CD8+ T cells sorted from blood, obtained in a trial of the OX40 agonist ivuxolimab. The receptors were sampled from an adult with an advanced solid tumor such as melanoma, head and neck, liver or kidney cancer.

This rearrangement joins TRBV5-1 to TRBJ1-2; 8 bases agree with TRBD1. The CDR3 contains 14 residues. With V trimmed by 4 bases and J by 7 bases, 9 bases remained unmatched. Germline CDR1 reads SGHRS; CDR2 reads YFSETQ. The CDR3 region is CASSPGQGALGYTF. The DNA for the CDR3 is TGCGCCAGCAGCCCGGGGCAGGGGGCGCTTGGCTACACCTTC.

The chain has TRBV7-3 and TRBJ2-3; D is undetermined. In germline, CDR1 is SGHTA, CDR2 FQGTGA. The CDR3 spans 15 residues. The V end was cut by 0 bases, the J end by 4 bases, with 11 bases between. DNA of the CDR3: TGTGCCAGCAGCTTAACTGCCCAAGTTGCAGATACGCAGTATTTT. Translated, it gives CASSLTAQVADTQYF.

This chain connects TRBV7-9 to TRBJ2-7; D might be TRBD1 or TRBD2, each matching 6 bases. This CDR3 has 15 amino acids. Trimming pared 5 bases from V and 5 bases from J, leaving 19 bases between. Germline CDR1 and CDR2: SEHNR and FQNEAQ (reference sequence). CDR3 coding DNA: TGTGCCAGCAGCCCCACCAGGAGGGGGACGGACGAGCAGTACTTC. This encodes CASSPTRRGTDEQYF. Full variable domain (missing parts from reference TRBV7-9 and TRBJ2-7): DTGVSQNPRHKITKRGQNVTFRCDPISEHNRLYWYRQTLGQGPEFLTYFQNEAQLEKSRLLSDRFSAERPKGSFSTLEIQRTEQGDSAMYLCASSPTRRGTDEQYFGPGTRLTVT.

This clone was picked up one time. The chain combines TRBV11-2 with TRBJ2-2, with TRBD2 as a possible D gene (5 bases). The CDR3 contains 13 residues. V dropped 5 bases and J dropped 5 bases, with 9 bases sitting between them. The germline CDR1 and CDR2 sequences are SGHAT and FQNNGV. CDR3: CASSLLETGELFF. In DNA form, the CDR3 reads TGTGCCAGCAGCCTACTAGAGACCGGGGAGCTGTTTTTT.

This rearrangement joins TRBV9 to TRBJ2-2, with TRBD2 as a possible D gene (5 bases). The CDR3 loop spans 16 amino acids. Germline V lookup: CDR1 SGDLS, CDR2 YYNGEE. The V end lost 0 bases, the J end lost 6 bases, and 15 bases lay between the germline ends. This CDR3 reads CASSVALLLGSGELFF. In DNA form, the CDR3 reads TGTGCCAGCAGCGTAGCCCTCCTACTAGGTTCCGGGGAGCTGTTTTTT. The complete variable domain, with remaining parts taken from reference TRBV9 and TRBJ2-2, reads DSGVTQTPKHLITATGQRVTLRCSPRSGDLSVYWYQQSLDQGLQFLIQYYNGEERAKGNILERFSAQQFPDLHSELNLSSLELGDSALYFCASSVALLLGSGELFFGEGSRLTVL.

The chain couples TRBV2 to TRBJ1-2, with D hard to call. The CDR3 is 11 residues long. The V end was cut by 5 bases, the J end by 5 bases, with 6 bases between. Germline V gene lookup returns CDR1 SNHLY and CDR2 FYNNEI. The CDR3 reads CASSREYGYTF. The DNA of the CDR3 is TGTGCCAGCAGTCGGGAGTATGGCTACACCTTC.

This rearrangement joins TRBV19 to TRBJ2-3; possible D gene TRBD1, 5 bases. The germline CDR1 and CDR2 sequences are LNHDA and SQIVND (reference sequence). The ends were cut back, 6 bases at V and 0 bases at J, with 7 bases in the middle. This CDR3 spans 13 amino acids. CDR3 region: CASRPGSTDTQYF. As DNA, the CDR3 is TGTGCCAGTAGACCAGGGAGCACAGATACGCAGTATTTT.

On this clone: Relative to the germline gene, one junction end is altered; a read error may explain this. The genes are TRBV5-1 and TRBJ1-4; TRBD1 aligns across 8 bases. Germline CDR1 reads SGHRS; CDR2 reads YFSETQ. This CDR3 spans 15 amino acids. CDR3 sequence (DNA): TGCGCCAGCAGCTTGGACGGACAGGGACGTCACCCGGGAACTTTT. Its translation is CASSLDGQGRHPGTF.

Remarks on this clone: This CDR3 is also generated by other DNA sequences in the sample. V gene TRBV6-6 combines with J gene TRBJ1-5, with 8 bases that match TRBD1. J gave up 3 bases and V 6 bases, and 4 bases lay outside the gene matches. The CDR3 totals 14 residues. Germline V gene lookup returns CDR1 MNHNY and CDR2 SVGAGI (reference sequence). CDR3 region: CASSFQGANQPQHF. The CDR3 DNA reads TGTGCCAGCAGCTTTCAGGGGGCCAATCAGCCCCAGCATTTT.

The chain recombines TRBV6-5 with TRBJ2-1, with TRBD1 identical over 8 bases. After removal of 3 bases from V and 7 bases from J, the junction contained 11 bases not matched to a gene. The V gene's germline CDR1 is MNHEY and CDR2 SVGAGI. The CDR3 is 16 amino acids. This chain's CDR3 is CASSYAGDRGDNEQFF. The DNA of the CDR3 is TGTGCCAGCAGTTATGCAGGCGACAGGGGTGATAATGAGCAGTTCTTC.

The rearrangement uses TRBV29-1 and TRBJ2-5, with a tentative D call TRBD2 (5 bases). Trimming removed 6 bases at V and 3 bases at J, with 8 bases between. The V gene's germline CDR1 is SQVTM and CDR2 ANQGSEA. This CDR3 is 11 amino acids long. The CDR3 DNA reads as TGCAGCGTCGAGGGAGAAGAGACCCAGTACTTC. It translates to CSVEGEETQYF.

This chain joins TRBV4-2 and TRBJ2-3, with 11 bases that match TRBD2. J was trimmed by 5 bases and V by 2 bases; bases with no gene match: 9. The CDR3 is 17 amino acids. CDR1 is LGHNA, CDR2 YNFKEQ, per germline. CDR3 in amino acids: CASSQPVAGGRIDTQYF. DNA for the CDR3: TGTGCCAGCAGCCAACCCGTAGCGGGGGGGCGAATAGATACGCAGTATTTT.

V and J are TRBV10-2 and TRBJ1-3, with TRBD1 identical over 7 bases. The germline gives CDR1 WSHSY, CDR2 SAAADI. J lost 0 bases, V lost 10 bases, and 12 bases had no gene match. The CDR3 consists of 16 residues. CDR3 in DNA: TGCGCCACCGCGGGGCAGGGACAGAACTCTGGAAACACCATATATTTT. It is translated as CATAGQGQNSGNTIYF.

The chain is built from TRBV6-1 and TRBJ2-2, with 8 bases identical to TRBD1. There are 15 residues in the CDR3. J lost 1 base, V lost 4 bases, and 2 bases had no gene match. Germline lookup yields CDR1 MNHNS and CDR2 SASEGT. In DNA, the CDR3 is TGTGCCAGCAGTGCAGGGACAGGGAACACCGGGGAGCTGTTTTTT. The encoded protein is CASSAGTGNTGELFF.

The chain couples TRBV28 to TRBJ2-7; TRBD1 aligns across 10 bases. CDR1 is MDHEN and CDR2 is SYDVKM in the germline V gene. Losses at the gene ends were 6 bases for V and 3 bases for J; bases not matched to a gene: 5. The CDR3 is 14 amino acids. The CDR3 protein is CASSPGDRGYEQYF. The CDR3 bases are TGTGCCAGCAGCCCCGGGGACAGGGGCTACGAGCAGTACTTC.

The genes are TRBV7-9 and TRBJ2-5; D is undetermined. This CDR3 region has 14 residues. CDR1 is SEHNR, CDR2 FQNEAQ, per germline (reference sequence). Deletions cut 6 bases from V and 5 bases from J, with 16 bases between. CDR3 sequence: CASRTQGGGETQYF. The CDR3 bases are TGTGCCAGCAGGACCCAAGGCGGTGGCGAGACCCAGTACTTC.

The chain links TRBV19 to TRBJ1-1; no reliable D call. Trimming shortened V by 5 bases and J by 0 bases, and 10 bases separated the two germline ends. The germline gives CDR1 LNHDA, CDR2 SQIVND (reference sequence). This CDR3 has 14 residues. CDR3: CASSPQIMNTEAFF. The CDR3 DNA reads TGTGCCAGTAGTCCCCAGATCATGAACACTGAAGCTTTCTTT. The whole variable domain, remainder taken from reference TRBV19 and TRBJ1-1, is DGGITQSPKYLFRKEGQNVTLSCEQNLNHDAMYWYRQDPGQGLRLIYYSQIVNDFQKGDIAEGYSVSREKKESFPLTVTSAQKNPTAFYLCASSPQIMNTEAFFGQGTRLTVV.

The chain combines TRBV29-1 with TRBJ2-2; no reliable D call. Trimming took off 7 bases at V and 5 bases at J, with 20 bases between the two ends. Germline V gene lookup returns CDR1 SQVTM and CDR2 ANQGSEA. This CDR3 comprises 15 residues. The CDR3 here is CSATVVGLGTGELFF. CDR3 nucleotides: TGCAGCGCTACCGTCGTGGGTTTGGGGACCGGGGAGCTGTTTTTT.

The chain couples TRBV6-5 to TRBJ2-4; 11 positions agree with TRBD1. After removal of 6 bases from V and 8 bases from J, the junction contained 9 bases not matched to a gene. The CDR3 covers 15 residues. Germline assignment: CDR1 MNHEY and CDR2 SVGAGI. CDR3 amino acids: CASSRGQGVVHIQYF. The CDR3, as DNA: TGTGCCAGCAGCCGGGGACAGGGGGTGGTCCACATTCAGTACTTC.

V is TRBV6-1 and J is TRBJ2-7; D gene unclear. The CDR3 runs 12 residues. V shed 6 bases and J shed 3 bases, with 9 bases lying between them. From germline, CDR1 is MNHNS and CDR2 SASEGT. This CDR3 is CASRNPGYEQYF. DNA of the CDR3: TGTGCCAGCAGGAACCCGGGCTACGAGCAGTACTTC.

The CDR3 sequence is CASSIEGQGKNIQYF. The CDR3 nucleotides are TGTGCCAGTAGTATAGAGGGACAGGGTAAAAACATTCAGTACTTC. The rearrangement links TRBV19 to TRBJ2-4, with 9 bases matching TRBD1. J gave up 4 bases and V 0 bases, and 1 base lay outside the gene matches. The CDR3 totals 15 residues. Per the germline V gene, CDR1 is LNHDA and CDR2 is SQIVND (reference sequence).

The V gene is TRBV7-2, the J gene TRBJ1-3; D is undetermined. Germline loops: CDR1 SGHTA, CDR2 FQGNSA. The V and J ends lost 1 base and 1 base respectively, with 11 bases between them. There are 16 residues in the CDR3. Written as DNA, the CDR3 is TGTGCCAGCAGCTTAGGGGGTTTTAGGTCTGGAAACACCATATATTTT. Its protein is CASSLGGFRSGNTIYF.

This clone has a single count. The rearrangement links TRBV28 to TRBJ1-4; D might be TRBD1 (5 bases). Germline V gene lookup returns CDR1 MDHEN and CDR2 SYDVKM. The length of the CDR3 is 14 residues. V lost 4 bases and J 8 bases, leaving 14 bases between the germline ends. CDR3 bases: TGTGCCAGCAGTTCGGATCAGGGTCGGGAAAAACTGTTTTTT. This sequence encodes CASSSDQGREKLFF.

In this sample, this clone turned up a few times. This chain uses TRBV7-9 with TRBJ2-4; D gene unclear. V lost 5 bases to trimming and J lost 3 bases, with 8 bases between them. Germline-derived CDR1 and CDR2 are SEHNR and FQNEAQ (reference sequence). The length of the CDR3 is 13 residues. CDR3: CASSPIRKNIQYF. The CDR3 region has the DNA TGTGCCAGCAGCCCAATACGCAAAAACATTCAGTACTTC.

This clone was seen just once. The chain has TRBV28 and TRBJ1-1, with 7 bases aligning to TRBD1. Germline V gives CDR1 MDHEN, CDR2 SYDVKM. V lost 5 bases, J lost 11 bases, and 11 bases stayed unmatched. This CDR3 comprises 13 residues. In nucleotides, the CDR3 is TGTGCCAGCAGTATCCAGGGGGGGAGTGGGGCTTTCTTT. Amino acids: CASSIQGGSGAFF.

This clone is medium-sized (0.01 to 0.1%). The chain couples TRBV7-2 to TRBJ1-5; 10 positions agree with TRBD1. The CDR3 sequence is 15 residues long. Trimming took 7 bases from V and 5 from J; bases not matched to a gene: 8. Germline V gives CDR1 SGHTA, CDR2 FQGNSA. The CDR3 loop reads CASTWGDRGDQPQHF. The CDR3 DNA is TGTGCCAGCACATGGGGGGACAGGGGAGATCAGCCCCAGCATTTT.